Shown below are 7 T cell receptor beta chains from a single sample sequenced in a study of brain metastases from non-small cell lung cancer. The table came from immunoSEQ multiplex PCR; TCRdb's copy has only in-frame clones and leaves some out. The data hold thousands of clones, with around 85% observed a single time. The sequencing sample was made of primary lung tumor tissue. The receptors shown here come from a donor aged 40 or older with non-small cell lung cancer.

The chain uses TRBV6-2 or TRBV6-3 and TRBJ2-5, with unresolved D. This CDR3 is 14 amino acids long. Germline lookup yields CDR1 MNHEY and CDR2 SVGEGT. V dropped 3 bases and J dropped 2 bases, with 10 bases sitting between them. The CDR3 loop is CASSYVTRQETQYF. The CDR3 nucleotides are TGTGCCAGCAGTTATGTTACTCGGCAAGAGACCCAGTACTTC.

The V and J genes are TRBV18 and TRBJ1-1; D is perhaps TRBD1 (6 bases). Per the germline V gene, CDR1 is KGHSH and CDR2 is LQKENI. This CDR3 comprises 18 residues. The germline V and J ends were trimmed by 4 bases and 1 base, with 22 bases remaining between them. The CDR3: CASSLRTVLGDPNTEAFF. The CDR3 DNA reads TGTGCCAGCTCACTTAGGACAGTCCTGGGGGACCCGAACACTGAAGCTTTCTTT. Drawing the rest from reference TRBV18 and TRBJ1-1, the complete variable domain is NAGVMQNPRHLVRRRGQEARLRCSPMKGHSHVYWYRQLPEEGLKFMVYLQKENIIDESGMPKERFSAEFPKEGPSILRIQQVVRGDSAAYFCASSLRTVLGDPNTEAFFGQGTRLTVV.

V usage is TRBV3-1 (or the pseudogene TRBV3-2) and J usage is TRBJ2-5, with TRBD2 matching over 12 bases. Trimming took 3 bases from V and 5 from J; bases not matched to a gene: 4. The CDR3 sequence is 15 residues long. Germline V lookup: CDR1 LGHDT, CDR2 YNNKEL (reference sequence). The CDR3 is CASSQTSGGMETQYF. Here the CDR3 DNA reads TGTGCCAGCAGCCAGACTAGCGGGGGTATGGAGACCCAGTACTTC.

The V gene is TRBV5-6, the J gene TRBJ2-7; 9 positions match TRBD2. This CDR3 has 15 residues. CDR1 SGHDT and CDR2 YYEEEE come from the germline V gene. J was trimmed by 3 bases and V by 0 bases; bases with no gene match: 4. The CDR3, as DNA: TGTGCCAGCAGCTTGGAAGCGGGGGGCCGCTACGAGCAGTACTTC. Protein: CASSLEAGGRYEQYF.

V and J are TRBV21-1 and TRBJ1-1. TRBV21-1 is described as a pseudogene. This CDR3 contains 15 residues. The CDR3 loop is CASSKVRGRFTEAFF. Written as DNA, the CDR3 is TGTGCCAGCAGCAAAGTGCGGGGGCGGTTCACTGAAGCTTTCTTT.

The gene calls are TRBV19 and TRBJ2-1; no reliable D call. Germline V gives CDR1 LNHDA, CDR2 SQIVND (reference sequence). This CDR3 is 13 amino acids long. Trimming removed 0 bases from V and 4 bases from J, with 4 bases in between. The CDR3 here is CASSIERYNEQFF. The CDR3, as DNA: TGTGCCAGTAGTATAGAACGGTACAATGAGCAGTTCTTC.

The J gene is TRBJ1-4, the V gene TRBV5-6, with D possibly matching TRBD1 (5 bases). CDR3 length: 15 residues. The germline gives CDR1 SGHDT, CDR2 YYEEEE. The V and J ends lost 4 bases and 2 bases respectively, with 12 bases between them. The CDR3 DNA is TGTGCCAGCAGCAAGCAGGGATCGACTAATGAAAAACTGTTTTTT. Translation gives CASSKQGSTNEKLFF. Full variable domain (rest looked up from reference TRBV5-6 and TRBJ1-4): DAGVTQSPTHLIKTRGQQVTLRCSPKSGHDTVSWYQQALGQGPQFIFQYYEEEERQRGNFPDRFSGHQFPNYSSELNVNALLLGDSALYLCASSKQGSTNEKLFFGSGTQLSVL.